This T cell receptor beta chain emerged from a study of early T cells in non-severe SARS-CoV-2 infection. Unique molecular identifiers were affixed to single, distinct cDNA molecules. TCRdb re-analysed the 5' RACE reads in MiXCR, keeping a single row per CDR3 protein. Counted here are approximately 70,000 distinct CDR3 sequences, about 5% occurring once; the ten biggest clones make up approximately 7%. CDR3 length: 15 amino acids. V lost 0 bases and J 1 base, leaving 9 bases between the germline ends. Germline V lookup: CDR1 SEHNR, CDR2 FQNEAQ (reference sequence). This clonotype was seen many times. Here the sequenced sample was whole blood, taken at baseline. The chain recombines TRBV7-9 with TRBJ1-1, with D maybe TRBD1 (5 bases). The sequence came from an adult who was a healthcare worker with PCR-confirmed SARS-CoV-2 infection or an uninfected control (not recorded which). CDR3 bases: TGTGCCAGCAGCTTAGCATCGACAGCGAACACTGAAGCTTTCTTT. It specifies CASSLASTANTEAFF.